Included here is one TCR beta chain sequence, with context. The antigen is not known. Profiling relied on immunoSEQ multiplex PCR, and the TCRdb table lists in-frame clones only, not all of them. The table lists approximately 41,000 clones, just under 95% of them singletons. The data were obtained in a study of cytomegalovirus exposure and HLA in healthy donors. With 5 bases clipped from V and 2 bases from J, the junction kept 5 bases outside the gene matches. This CDR3 is built from 15 residues. The V gene's germline CDR1 is MNHNY and CDR2 SVGAGI (reference sequence). Study conclusions and caveats: Reports showed the classifier diagnosing cytomegalovirus status with high specificity and sensitivity.

Sequenced material: PBMCs. The rearrangement uses TRBV6-6 and TRBJ2-5; 10 bases fit TRBD2. The sequence derives from a man aged 18 to 29 in good health and CMV-seronegative. Here the CDR3 reads CASSPTSGVQETQYF. The CDR3 DNA reads as TGTGCCAGCAGTCCCACTAGCGGGGTACAAGAGACCCAGTACTTC.